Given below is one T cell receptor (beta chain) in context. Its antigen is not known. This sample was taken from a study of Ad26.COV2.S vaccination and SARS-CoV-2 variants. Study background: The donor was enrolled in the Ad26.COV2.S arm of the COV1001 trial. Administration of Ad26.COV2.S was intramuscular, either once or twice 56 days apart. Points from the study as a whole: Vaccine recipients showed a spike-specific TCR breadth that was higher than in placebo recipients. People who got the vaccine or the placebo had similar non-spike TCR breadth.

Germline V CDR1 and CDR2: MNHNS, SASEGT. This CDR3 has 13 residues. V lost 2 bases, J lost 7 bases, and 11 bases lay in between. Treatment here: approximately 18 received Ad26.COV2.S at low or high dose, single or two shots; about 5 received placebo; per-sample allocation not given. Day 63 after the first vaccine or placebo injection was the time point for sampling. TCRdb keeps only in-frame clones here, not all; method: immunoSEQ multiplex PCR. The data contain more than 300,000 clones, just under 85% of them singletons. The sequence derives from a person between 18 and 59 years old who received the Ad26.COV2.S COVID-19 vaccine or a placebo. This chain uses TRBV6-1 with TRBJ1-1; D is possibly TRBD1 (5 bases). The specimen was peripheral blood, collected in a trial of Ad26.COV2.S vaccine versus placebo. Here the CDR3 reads CASSEIGAGEAFF. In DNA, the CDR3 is TGTGCCAGCAGTGAAATAGGGGCGGGTGAAGCTTTCTTT.